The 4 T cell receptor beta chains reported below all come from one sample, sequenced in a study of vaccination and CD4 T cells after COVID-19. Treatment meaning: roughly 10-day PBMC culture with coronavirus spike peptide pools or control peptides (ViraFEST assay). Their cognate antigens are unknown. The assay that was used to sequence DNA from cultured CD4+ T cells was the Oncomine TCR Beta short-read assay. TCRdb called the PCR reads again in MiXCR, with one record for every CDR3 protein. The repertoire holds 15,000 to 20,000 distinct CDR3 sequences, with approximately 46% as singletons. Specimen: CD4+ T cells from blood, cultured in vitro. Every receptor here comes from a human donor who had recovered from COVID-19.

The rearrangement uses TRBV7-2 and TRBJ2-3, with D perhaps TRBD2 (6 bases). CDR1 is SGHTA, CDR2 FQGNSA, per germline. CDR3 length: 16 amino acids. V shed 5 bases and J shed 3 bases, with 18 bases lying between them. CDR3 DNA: TGTGCCAGCAGCCCATGGGGGTCTGGAGGGACAGATACGCAGTATTTT. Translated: CASSPWGSGGTDTQYF.

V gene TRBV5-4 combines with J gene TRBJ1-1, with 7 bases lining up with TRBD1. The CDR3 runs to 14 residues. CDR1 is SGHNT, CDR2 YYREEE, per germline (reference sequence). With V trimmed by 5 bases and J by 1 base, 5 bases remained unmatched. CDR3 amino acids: CASSQQGWNTEAFF. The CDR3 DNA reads TGTGCCAGCAGTCAACAGGGGTGGAACACTGAAGCTTTCTTT.

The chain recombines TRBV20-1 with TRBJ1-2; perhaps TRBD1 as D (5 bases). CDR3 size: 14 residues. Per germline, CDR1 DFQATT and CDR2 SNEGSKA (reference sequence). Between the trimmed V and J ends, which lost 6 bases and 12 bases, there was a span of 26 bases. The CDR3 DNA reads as TGCAGTGCCAGGTCCGCGGGGCGCTCGGAAGGCCACACCTTC. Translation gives CSARSAGRSEGHTF.

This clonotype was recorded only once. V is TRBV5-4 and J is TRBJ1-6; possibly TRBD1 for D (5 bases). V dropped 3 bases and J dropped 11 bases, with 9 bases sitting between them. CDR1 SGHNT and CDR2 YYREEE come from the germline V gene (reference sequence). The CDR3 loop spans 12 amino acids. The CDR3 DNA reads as TGTGCCAGCAGCTCAAACAGGACACCCCTCCACTTT. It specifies CASSSNRTPLHF.